This T cell receptor (beta chain) is from a study of CD8+ T cells in alopecia areata. The treatment is: oral pan-JAK inhibitor, 5-10 mg twice daily. RNA was extracted and reverse transcribed into cDNA as the sequencing template. The assay was immunoSEQ multiplex PCR, and TCRdb's table has in-frame clones only and misses some. The data hold 200,000 or so clones, with more than 30% observed a single time. The study, taken as a whole, reports: Affected lesional scalp, above all in alopecia totalis/universalis, was more clonal than normal scalp.

CDR1 and CDR2 from the germline V gene are GTSNPN and SVGIG (reference sequence). V shed 2 bases and J shed 6 bases, with 16 bases lying between them. The length of the CDR3 is 15 residues. This clone was picked up one time. Its antigen is unknown. The origin of this receptor is a human donor with alopecia areata. The V and J genes are TRBV30 and TRBJ1-4; D gene uncertain. The starting material was CD4+ T cells sorted from blood, obtained at week 34, from a patient treated with tofacitinib. The DNA for the CDR3 is TGTGCCTGGAGTCGAGGTAGTTCGTTTTATGAAAAACTGTTTTTT. Amino acid sequence: CAWSRGSSFYEKLFF.